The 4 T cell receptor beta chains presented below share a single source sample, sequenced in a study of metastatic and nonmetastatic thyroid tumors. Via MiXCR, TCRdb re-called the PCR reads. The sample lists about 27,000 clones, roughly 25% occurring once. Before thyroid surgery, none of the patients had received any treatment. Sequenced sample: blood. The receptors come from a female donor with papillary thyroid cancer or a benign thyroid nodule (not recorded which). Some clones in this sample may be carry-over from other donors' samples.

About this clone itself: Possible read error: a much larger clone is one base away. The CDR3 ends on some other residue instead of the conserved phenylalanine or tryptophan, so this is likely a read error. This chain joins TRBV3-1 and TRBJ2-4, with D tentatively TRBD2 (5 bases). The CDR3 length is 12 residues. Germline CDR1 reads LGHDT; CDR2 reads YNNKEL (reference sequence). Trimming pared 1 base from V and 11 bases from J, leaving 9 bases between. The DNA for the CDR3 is TGTGCCAGCAGCCAAGGTGGGAGTTTTCAGTACCTC. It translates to CASSQGGSFQYL.

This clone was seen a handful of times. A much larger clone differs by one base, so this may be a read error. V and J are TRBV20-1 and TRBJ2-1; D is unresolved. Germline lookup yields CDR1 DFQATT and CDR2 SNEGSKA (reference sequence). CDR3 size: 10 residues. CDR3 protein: CSAIYSEQFF. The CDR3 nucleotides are TGCAGTGCTATTTACAGTGAGCAGTTCTTC.

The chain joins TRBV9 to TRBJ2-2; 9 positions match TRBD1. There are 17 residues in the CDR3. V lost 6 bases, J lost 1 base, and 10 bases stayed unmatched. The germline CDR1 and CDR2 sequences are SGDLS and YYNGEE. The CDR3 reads CASIPLRTGENTGELFF. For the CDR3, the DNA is TGTGCCAGCATACCACTTAGGACAGGGGAGAACACCGGGGAGCTGTTTTTT.

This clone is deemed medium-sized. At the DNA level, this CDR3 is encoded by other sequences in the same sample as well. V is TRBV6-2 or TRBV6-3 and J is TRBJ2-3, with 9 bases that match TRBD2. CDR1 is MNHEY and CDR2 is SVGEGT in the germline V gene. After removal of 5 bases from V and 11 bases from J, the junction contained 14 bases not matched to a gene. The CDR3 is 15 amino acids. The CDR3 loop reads CASSPTLGLAVGQYF. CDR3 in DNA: TGTGCCAGCAGTCCGACCCTGGGACTAGCTGTTGGGCAGTATTTT.